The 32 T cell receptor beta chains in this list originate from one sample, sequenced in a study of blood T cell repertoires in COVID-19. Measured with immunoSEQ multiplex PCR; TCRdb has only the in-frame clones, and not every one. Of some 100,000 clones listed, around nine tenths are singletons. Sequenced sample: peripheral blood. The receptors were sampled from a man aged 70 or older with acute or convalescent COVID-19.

The CDR3 DNA reads TGTGCCAGCTCACCACCAAGCCGCTCCTACAATGAGCAGTTCTTC. Its translation: CASSPPSRSYNEQFF. The chain is built from TRBV18 and TRBJ2-1; D uncertain. V was clipped by 0 bases and J by 0 bases, with 6 bases between them. The CDR3 sequence is 15 residues long. Looked up from germline, CDR1 is KGHSH and CDR2 is LQKENI.

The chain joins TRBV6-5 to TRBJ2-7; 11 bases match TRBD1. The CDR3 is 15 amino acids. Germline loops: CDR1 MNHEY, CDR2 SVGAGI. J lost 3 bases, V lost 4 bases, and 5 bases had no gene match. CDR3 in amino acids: CASSSHGTGGYEQYF. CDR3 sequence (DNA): TGTGCCAGCAGTTCGCACGGGACAGGGGGCTACGAGCAGTACTTC.

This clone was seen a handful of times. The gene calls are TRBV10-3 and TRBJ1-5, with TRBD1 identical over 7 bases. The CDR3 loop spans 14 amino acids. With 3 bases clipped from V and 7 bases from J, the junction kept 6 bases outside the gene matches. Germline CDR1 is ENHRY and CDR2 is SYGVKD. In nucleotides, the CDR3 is TGTGCCATCAGTGATCGACAGGGCCGGCAGCCCCAGCATTTT. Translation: CAISDRQGRQPQHF.

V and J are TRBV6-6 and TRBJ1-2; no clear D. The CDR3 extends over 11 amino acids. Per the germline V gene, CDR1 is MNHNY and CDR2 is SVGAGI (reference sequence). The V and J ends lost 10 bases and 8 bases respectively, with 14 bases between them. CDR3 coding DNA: TGTGCCACAGCAAGAGGCGAAGGCTACACCTTC. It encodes CATARGEGYTF.

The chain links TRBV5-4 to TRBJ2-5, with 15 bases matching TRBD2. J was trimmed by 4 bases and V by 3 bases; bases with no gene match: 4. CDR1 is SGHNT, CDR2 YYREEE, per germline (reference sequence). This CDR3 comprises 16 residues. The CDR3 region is CASSSRTSGRGETQYF. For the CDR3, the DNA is TGTGCCAGCAGCTCGCGGACTAGCGGGAGGGGAGAGACCCAGTACTTC. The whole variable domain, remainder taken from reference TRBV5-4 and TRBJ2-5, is ETGVTQSPTHLIKTRGQQVTLRCSSQSGHNTVSWYQQALGQGPQFIFQYYREEENGRGNFPPRFSGLQFPNYSSELNVNALELDDSALYLCASSSRTSGRGETQYFGPGTRLLVL.

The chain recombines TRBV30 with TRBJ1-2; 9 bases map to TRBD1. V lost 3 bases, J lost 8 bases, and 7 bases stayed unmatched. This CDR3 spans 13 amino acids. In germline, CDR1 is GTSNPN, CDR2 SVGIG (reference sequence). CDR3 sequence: CAWSQQGAVGYTF. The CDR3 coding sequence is TGTGCCTGGAGCCAACAGGGGGCGGTCGGCTACACCTTC.

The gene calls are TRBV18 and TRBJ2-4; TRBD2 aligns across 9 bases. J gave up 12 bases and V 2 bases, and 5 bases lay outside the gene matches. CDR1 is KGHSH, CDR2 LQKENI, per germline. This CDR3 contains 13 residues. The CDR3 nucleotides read TGTGCCAGCTCACCATCCAGCGGGGGGCCTCAGTACTTC. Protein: CASSPSSGGPQYF. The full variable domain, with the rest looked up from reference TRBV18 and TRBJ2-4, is NAGVMQNPRHLVRRRGQEARLRCSPMKGHSHVYWYRQLPEEGLKFMVYLQKENIIDESGMPKERFSAEFPKEGPSILRIQQVVRGDSAAYFCASSPSSGGPQYFGAGTRLSVL.

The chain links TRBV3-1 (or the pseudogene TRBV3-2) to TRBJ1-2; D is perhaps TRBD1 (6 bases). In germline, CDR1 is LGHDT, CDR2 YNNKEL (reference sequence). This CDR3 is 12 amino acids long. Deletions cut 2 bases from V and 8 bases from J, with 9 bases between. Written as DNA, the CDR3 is TGTGCCAGCAGCCAACCAGGGGACGGCTACACCTTC. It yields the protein CASSQPGDGYTF.

The CDR3 reads CASSAGQRRTEAFF. DNA for the CDR3: TGCGCCAGCAGCGCGGGACAGCGGAGAACTGAAGCTTTCTTT. The chain is built from TRBV5-1 and TRBJ1-1; 7 positions agree with TRBD1. Per the germline V gene, CDR1 is SGHRS and CDR2 is YFSETQ. The CDR3 length is 14 residues. V was clipped by 4 bases and J by 5 bases; unmatched bases: 8. The full variable domain, in which reference TRBV5-1 and TRBJ1-1 provide the parts outside the CDR3, is KAGVTQTPRYLIKTRGQQVTLSCSPISGHRSVSWYQQTPGQGLQFLFEYFSETQRNKGNFPGRFSGRQFSNSRSEMNVSTLELGDSALYLCASSAGQRRTEAFFGQGTRLTVV.

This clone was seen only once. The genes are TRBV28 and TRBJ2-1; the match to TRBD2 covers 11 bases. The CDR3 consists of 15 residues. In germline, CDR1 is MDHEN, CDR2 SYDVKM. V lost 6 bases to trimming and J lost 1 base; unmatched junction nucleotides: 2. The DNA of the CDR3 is TGTGCCAGCAGCACTAGCGGGAGATCCTACAATGAGCAGTTCTTC. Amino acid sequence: CASSTSGRSYNEQFF.

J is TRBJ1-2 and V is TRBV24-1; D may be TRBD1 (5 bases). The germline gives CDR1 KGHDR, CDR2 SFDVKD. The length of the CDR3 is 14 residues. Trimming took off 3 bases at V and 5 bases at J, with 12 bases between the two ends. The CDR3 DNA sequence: TGTGCCACCAGTGATCGTGGGGCCCTATATGGCTACACCTTC. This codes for CATSDRGALYGYTF.

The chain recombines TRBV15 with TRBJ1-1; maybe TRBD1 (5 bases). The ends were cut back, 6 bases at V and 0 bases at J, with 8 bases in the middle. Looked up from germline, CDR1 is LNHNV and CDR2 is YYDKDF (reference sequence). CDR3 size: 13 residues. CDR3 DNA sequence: TGTGCCACCAGAAGACAGTTGAACACTGAAGCTTTCTTT. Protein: CATRRQLNTEAFF.

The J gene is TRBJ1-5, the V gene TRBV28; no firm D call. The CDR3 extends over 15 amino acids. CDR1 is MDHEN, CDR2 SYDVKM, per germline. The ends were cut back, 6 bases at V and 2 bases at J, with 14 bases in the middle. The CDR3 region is CASSRRGFGNQPQHF. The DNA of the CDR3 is TGTGCCAGCAGCCGGCGCGGGTTTGGCAATCAGCCCCAGCATTTT.

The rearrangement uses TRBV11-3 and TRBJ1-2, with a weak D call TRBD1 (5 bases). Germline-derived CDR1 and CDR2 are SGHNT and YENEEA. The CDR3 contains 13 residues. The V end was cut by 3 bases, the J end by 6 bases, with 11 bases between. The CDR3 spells CASSFSGRNGYTF. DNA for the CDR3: TGTGCCAGCAGCTTCTCAGGGAGGAATGGCTACACCTTC. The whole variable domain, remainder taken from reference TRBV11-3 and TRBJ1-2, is EAGVVQSPRYKIIEKKQPVAFWCNPISGHNTLYWYLQNLGQGPELLIRYENEEAVDDSQLPKDRFSAERLKGVDSTLKIQPAELGDSAVYLCASSFSGRNGYTFGSGTRLTVV.

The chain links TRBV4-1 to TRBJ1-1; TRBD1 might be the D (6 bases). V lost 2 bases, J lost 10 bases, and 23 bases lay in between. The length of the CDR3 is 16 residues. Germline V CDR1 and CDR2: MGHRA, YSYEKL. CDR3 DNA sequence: TGCGCCAGCAGCCAACCCACCCGGCACAGGGACATTGGAGCTTTCTTT. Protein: CASSQPTRHRDIGAFF.

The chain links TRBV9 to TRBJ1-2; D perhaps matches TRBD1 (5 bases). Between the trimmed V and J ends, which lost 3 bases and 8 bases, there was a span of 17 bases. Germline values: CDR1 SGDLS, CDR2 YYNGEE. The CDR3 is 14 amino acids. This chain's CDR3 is CASSDIPAGRGYTF. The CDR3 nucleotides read TGTGCCAGCAGCGATATCCCTGCAGGGCGCGGCTACACCTTC. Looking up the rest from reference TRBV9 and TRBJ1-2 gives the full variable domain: DSGVTQTPKHLITATGQRVTLRCSPRSGDLSVYWYQQSLDQGLQFLIQYYNGEERAKGNILERFSAQQFPDLHSELNLSSLELGDSALYFCASSDIPAGRGYTFGSGTRLTVV.

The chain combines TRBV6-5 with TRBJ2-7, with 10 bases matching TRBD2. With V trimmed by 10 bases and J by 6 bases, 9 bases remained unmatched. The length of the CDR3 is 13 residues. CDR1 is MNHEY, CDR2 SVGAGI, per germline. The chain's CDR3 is CATSASGRGEQYF. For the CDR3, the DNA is TGTGCCACTTCGGCTAGCGGGAGAGGCGAGCAGTACTTC.

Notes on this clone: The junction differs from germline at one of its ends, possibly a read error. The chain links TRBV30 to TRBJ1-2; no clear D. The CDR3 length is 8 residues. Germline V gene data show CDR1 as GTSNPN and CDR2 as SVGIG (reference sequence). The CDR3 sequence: CAWSVSHF. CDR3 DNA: TGTGCCTGGAGTGTATCCCACTTC.

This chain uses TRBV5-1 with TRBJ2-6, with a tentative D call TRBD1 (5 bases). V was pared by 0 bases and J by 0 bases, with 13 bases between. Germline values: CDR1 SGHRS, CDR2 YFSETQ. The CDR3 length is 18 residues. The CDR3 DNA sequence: TGCGCCAGCAGCTTGGAGGGGAACCTGTTCTCTGGGGCCAACGTCCTGACTTTC. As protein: CASSLEGNLFSGANVLTF.

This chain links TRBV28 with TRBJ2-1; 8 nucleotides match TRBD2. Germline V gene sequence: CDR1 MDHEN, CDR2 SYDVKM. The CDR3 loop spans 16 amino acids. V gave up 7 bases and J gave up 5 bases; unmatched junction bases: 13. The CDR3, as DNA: TGTGCCAGCAAATTTCGGGGGGGAGGTTGGGACAATGAGCAGTTCTTC. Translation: CASKFRGGGWDNEQFF.

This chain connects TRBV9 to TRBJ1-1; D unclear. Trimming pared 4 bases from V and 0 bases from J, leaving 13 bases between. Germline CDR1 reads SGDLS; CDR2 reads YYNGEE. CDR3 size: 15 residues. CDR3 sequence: CASSPRAALNTEAFF. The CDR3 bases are TGTGCCAGCAGCCCACGTGCGGCCTTGAACACTGAAGCTTTCTTT. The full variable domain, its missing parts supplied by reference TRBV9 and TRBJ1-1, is DSGVTQTPKHLITATGQRVTLRCSPRSGDLSVYWYQQSLDQGLQFLIQYYNGEERAKGNILERFSAQQFPDLHSELNLSSLELGDSALYFCASSPRAALNTEAFFGQGTRLTVV.

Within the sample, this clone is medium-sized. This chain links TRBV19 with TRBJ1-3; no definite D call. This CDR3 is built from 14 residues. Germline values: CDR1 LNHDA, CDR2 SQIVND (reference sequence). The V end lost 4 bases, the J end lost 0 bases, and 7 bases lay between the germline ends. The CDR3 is CASSSDFSGNTIYF. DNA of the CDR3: TGTGCCAGTAGTAGCGACTTCTCTGGAAACACCATATATTTT.

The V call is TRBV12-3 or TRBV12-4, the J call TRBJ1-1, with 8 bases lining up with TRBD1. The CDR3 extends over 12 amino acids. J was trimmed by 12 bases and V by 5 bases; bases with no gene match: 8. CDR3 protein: CASSPRDRRTFF. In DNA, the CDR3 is TGTGCCAGCAGTCCCCGGGACAGGAGAACTTTCTTT.

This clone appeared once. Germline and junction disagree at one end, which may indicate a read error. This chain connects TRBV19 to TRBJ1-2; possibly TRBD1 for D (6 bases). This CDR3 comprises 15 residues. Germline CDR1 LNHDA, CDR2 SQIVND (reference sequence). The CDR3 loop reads CVSSPRTDINYGYTF. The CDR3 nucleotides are TGTGTCAGTAGCCCCAGGACAGATATTAACTATGGCTACACCTTC. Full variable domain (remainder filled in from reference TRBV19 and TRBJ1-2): DGGITQSPKYLFRKEGQNVTLSCEQNLNHDAMYWYRQDPGQGLRLIYYSQIVNDFQKGDIAEGYSVSREKKESFPLTVTSAQKNPTAFYLCVSSPRTDINYGYTFGSGTRLTVV.

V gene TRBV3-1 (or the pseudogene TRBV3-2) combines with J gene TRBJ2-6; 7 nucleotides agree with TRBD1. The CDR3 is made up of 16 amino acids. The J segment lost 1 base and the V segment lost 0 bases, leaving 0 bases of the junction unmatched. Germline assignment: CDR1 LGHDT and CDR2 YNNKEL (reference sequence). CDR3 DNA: TGTGCCAGCAGCCAAGACAGGGGGTCTGGGGCCAACGTCCTGACTTTC. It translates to CASSQDRGSGANVLTF.

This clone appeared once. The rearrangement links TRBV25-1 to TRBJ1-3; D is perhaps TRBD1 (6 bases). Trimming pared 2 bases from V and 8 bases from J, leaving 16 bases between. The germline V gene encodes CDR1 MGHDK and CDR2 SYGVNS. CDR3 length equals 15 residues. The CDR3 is CASSEALQGKDTIYF. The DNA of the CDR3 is TGTGCCAGCAGTGAAGCCCTGCAGGGGAAGGACACCATATATTTT.

CDR3 nucleotide sequence: TGCGCCAGCAGCCAAGCGTCTAGCGGAGCGTTATCCTACGAGCAGTACTTC. It specifies CASSQASSGALSYEQYF. V gene TRBV4-3 combines with J gene TRBJ2-7; TRBD2 matches at 7 bases. Germline CDR1 reads LGHNA; CDR2 reads YSLEER. This CDR3 spans 17 amino acids. Unmatched junction bases numbered 10, after V lost 1 base and J lost 1 base.

Written as DNA, the CDR3 is TGCGCCAGCAGCCCCCGGACAGGGGGGCGTAATTCACCCCTCCACTTT. Protein sequence: CASSPRTGGRNSPLHF. J is TRBJ1-6 and V is TRBV5-1, with 10 bases matching TRBD1. CDR3 length: 16 amino acids. J gave up 6 bases and V 4 bases, and 7 bases lay outside the gene matches. CDR1 and CDR2 (germline): SGHRS, YFSETQ.

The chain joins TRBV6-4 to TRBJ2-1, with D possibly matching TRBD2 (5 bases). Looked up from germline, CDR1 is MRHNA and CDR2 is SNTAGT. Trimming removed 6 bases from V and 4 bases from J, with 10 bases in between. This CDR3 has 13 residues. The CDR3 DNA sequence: TGTGCCAGCAGCGCCCGGGAATACAATGAGCAGTTCTTC. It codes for CASSAREYNEQFF.

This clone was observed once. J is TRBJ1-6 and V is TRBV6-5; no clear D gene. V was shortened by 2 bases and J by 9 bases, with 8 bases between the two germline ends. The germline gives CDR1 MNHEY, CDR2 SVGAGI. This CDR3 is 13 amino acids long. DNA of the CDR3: TGTGCCAGCAGTTACGGCCGGGGTTCACCCCTCCACTTT. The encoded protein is CASSYGRGSPLHF.

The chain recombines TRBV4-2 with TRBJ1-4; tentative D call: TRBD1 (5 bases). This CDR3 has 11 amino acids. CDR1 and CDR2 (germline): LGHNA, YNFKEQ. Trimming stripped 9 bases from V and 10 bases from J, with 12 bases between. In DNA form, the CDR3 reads TGTGCCAGGGGGCTGAGTGGAAAACTGTTTTTT. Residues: CARGLSGKLFF.

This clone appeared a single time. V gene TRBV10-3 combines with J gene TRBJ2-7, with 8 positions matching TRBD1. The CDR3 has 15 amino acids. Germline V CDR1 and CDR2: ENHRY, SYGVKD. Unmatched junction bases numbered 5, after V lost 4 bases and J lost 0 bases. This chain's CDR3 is CAISGGDRSSYEQYF. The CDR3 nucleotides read TGTGCCATCAGTGGGGGGGACAGGTCCTCCTACGAGCAGTACTTC.